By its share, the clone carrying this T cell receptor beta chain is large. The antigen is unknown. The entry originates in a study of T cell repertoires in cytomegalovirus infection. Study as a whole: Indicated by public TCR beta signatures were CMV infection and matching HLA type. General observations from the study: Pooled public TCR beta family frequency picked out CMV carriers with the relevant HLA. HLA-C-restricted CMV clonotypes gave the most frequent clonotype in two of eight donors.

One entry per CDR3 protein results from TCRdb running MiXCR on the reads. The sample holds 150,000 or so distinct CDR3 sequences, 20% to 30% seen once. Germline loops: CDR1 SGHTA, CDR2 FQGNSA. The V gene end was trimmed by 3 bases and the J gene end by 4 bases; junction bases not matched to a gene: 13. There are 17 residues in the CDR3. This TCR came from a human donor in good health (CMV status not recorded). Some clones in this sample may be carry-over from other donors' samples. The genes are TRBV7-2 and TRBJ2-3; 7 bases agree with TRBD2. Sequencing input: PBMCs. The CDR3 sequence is CASSFLSGGGRSDTQYF. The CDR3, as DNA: TGTGCCAGCAGCTTTCTTTCAGGCGGGGGAAGATCAGATACGCAGTATTTT.